These 13 T cell receptor beta chains originate from one sample sequenced in a study of identical twins' blood T cells. MiXCR, applied by TCRdb to the 5' RACE reads, yields one record per CDR3 protein. The data show roughly 340,000 distinct CDR3 sequences, 25% to 35% seen once. The material sequenced was PBMCs. The receptors were sampled from a woman aged 18 to 49 in good health.

This clonotype turned up a few times. A junction boundary mismatches the germline segment, possibly from a read error. This sequence joins TRBV29-1 and TRBJ1-1; no definite D call. The CDR3 sequence is 12 residues long. Germline V gives CDR1 SQVTM, CDR2 ANQGSEA. The CDR3: CSVGLRNTVAFF. Here the CDR3 DNA reads TGCTCCGTAGGACTTAGGAACACTGTAGCTTTCTTT.

A single count supports this clonotype. This chain links TRBV29-1 with TRBJ2-7; 8 bases fit TRBD1. The V gene's germline CDR1 is SQVTM and CDR2 ANQGSEA. Germline trimming cut 6 bases from V and 5 bases from J; bases unmatched to any gene: 9. This CDR3 is built from 13 residues. CDR3: CSVQDRVRDEQYF. The CDR3 nucleotides read TGCAGCGTCCAGGACAGGGTTCGGGACGAGCAGTACTTC.

This clonotype was picked up a small number of times. V usage is TRBV7-9 and J usage is TRBJ2-3; a possible D gene is TRBD1 (5 bases). CDR3 length: 13 residues. From germline, CDR1 is SEHNR and CDR2 FQNEAQ (reference sequence). The germline V and J ends were trimmed by 7 bases and 5 bases, with 13 bases remaining between them. As DNA, the CDR3 is TGTGCCAGCACCGAGACAGACCAAGATACGCAGTATTTT. It translates to CASTETDQDTQYF.

In its sample, this clonotype was seen once. J is TRBJ1-5 and V is TRBV20-1; 8 nucleotides agree with TRBD1. The CDR3 has 15 amino acids. Per germline, CDR1 DFQATT and CDR2 SNEGSKA (reference sequence). J lost 6 bases, V lost 1 base, and 8 bases had no gene match. CDR3 DNA sequence: TGCAGTGCTAGAGCCCGGACAGGGATCGGTCAGCCCCAGCATTTT. Amino acids: CSARARTGIGQPQHF.

This clonotype was picked up a small number of times. This chain uses TRBV7-9 with TRBJ2-7; D remains unclear. Germline V lookup: CDR1 SEHNR, CDR2 FQNEAQ (reference sequence). There are 13 residues in the CDR3. Between the trimmed V and J ends, which lost 3 bases and 2 bases, there was a span of 8 bases. The CDR3 is CASSLGATYEQYF. For the CDR3, the DNA is TGTGCCAGCAGCTTGGGTGCAACCTACGAGCAGTACTTC.

In its sample, this clonotype was seen a few times. This chain uses TRBV7-9 with TRBJ1-3; D gene unclear. Trimming pared 3 bases from V and 4 bases from J, leaving 10 bases between. There are 14 residues in the CDR3. The germline V gene has CDR1 SEHNR and CDR2 FQNEAQ (reference sequence). The chain's CDR3 is CASSLSPGGNTIYF. CDR3 nucleotides: TGTGCCAGCAGCTTGTCCCCCGGGGGAAACACCATATATTTT.

This clonotype was counted between two and nine times. The CDR3 here is CASSSRGDSKGNEQFF. In nucleotides, the CDR3 is TGTGCCAGCAGCTCCCGAGGGGACAGTAAGGGGAATGAGCAGTTCTTC. J is TRBJ2-1 and V is TRBV9, with 7 bases that match TRBD1. The CDR3 is made up of 16 amino acids. The V gene end was trimmed by 4 bases and the J gene end by 7 bases; junction bases not matched to a gene: 14. Germline CDR1 SGDLS, CDR2 YYNGEE.

The chain has TRBV5-6 and TRBJ1-1; no firm D call. The germline V and J ends were trimmed by 6 bases and 4 bases, with 22 bases remaining between them. The V gene's germline CDR1 is SGHDT and CDR2 YYEEEE. The CDR3 has 16 residues. For the CDR3, the DNA is TGTGCCAGCACCAACTACGGGGTTTTTCAAAGCACTGAAGCTTTCTTT. Protein sequence: CASTNYGVFQSTEAFF.

The V call is TRBV19, the J call TRBJ1-1; no definite D call. The germline V and J ends were trimmed by 3 bases and 4 bases, with 9 bases remaining between them. The CDR3 totals 13 residues. CDR1 and CDR2 from the germline V gene are LNHDA and SQIVND (reference sequence). CDR3 loop: CASSIGEGTEAFF. The CDR3, as DNA: TGTGCCAGTAGTATTGGGGAGGGCACTGAAGCTTTCTTT. Full variable domain (outside the CDR3, taken from reference TRBV19 and TRBJ1-1): DGGITQSPKYLFRKEGQNVTLSCEQNLNHDAMYWYRQDPGQGLRLIYYSQIVNDFQKGDIAEGYSVSREKKESFPLTVTSAQKNPTAFYLCASSIGEGTEAFFGQGTRLTVV.

The V and J genes are TRBV20-1 and TRBJ2-1, with a weak D call TRBD2 (7 bases). The V gene's germline CDR1 is DFQATT and CDR2 SNEGSKA (reference sequence). Trimming took 3 bases from V and 7 from J, leaving 19 bases between them. The CDR3 totals 15 residues. The CDR3 DNA reads as TGCAGTGCTAGTGGAGGACTAGGGGGTCGGAATGAGCAGTTCTTC. It translates to CSASGGLGGRNEQFF.

This chain connects TRBV12-3 or TRBV12-4 to TRBJ2-7; a weak D match, TRBD2 (6 bases). V gave up 4 bases and J gave up 3 bases, with 10 bases separating them. This CDR3 is 13 amino acids long. The CDR3 DNA reads TGTGCCAGCAGTTACGGGAGCTTCTACGAGCAGTACTTC. This sequence encodes CASSYGSFYEQYF.

This clonotype showed up just a few times. V gene TRBV25-1 combines with J gene TRBJ1-2, with D unclear. The CDR3 runs to 12 residues. CDR1 MGHDK and CDR2 SYGVNS come from the germline V gene. V dropped 4 bases and J dropped 5 bases, with 8 bases sitting between them. DNA of the CDR3: TGTGCCAGCAGTGGGAGCGGTTATGGCTACACCTTC. This sequence encodes CASSGSGYGYTF.

The V and J genes are TRBV18 and TRBJ2-7; D not resolved. CDR3 length: 14 residues. Per the germline V gene, CDR1 is KGHSH and CDR2 is LQKENI. V was clipped by 6 bases and J by 3 bases, with 15 bases between them. The CDR3 nucleotides read TGTGCCAGCTCTAACCCGATGATCTACTACGAGCAGTACTTC. Residues: CASSNPMIYYEQYF.